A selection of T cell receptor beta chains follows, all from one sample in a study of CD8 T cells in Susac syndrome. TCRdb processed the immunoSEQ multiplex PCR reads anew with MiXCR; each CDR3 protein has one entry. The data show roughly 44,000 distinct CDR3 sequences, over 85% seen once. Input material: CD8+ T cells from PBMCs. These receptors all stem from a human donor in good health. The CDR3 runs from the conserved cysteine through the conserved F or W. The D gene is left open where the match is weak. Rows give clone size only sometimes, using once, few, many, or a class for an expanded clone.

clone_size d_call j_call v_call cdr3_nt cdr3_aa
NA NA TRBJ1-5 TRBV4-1 TGCGCCAGCAGCCAAGTGGCGAATCAGCCCCAGCATTTT CASSQVANQPQHF
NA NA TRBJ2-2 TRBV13 TGTGCCAGCAACTGGGGCCCCCAGAGCACCGGGGAGCTGTTTTTT CASNWGPQSTGELFF
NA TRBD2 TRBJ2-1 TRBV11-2 TGTGCCAGCCGGCTAGCGGGAGACTATGAGCAGTTCTTC CASRLAGDYEQFF
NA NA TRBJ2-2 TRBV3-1 TGTGCCAGCAGCCGGGACCGGGGGAACACCGGGGAGCTGTTTTTT CASSRDRGNTGELFF
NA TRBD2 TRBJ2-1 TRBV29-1 TGCAGCGTTGAAGAGGGACTAGCGGGCCTTAATGAGCAGTTCTTC CSVEEGLAGLNEQFF
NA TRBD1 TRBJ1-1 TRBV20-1 TGCAGTGCGCCCACAGGGGGCGTAGGCACTGAAGCTTTCTTT CSAPTGGVGTEAFF
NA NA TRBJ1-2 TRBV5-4 TGTGCCAGCAGCTTGGATGATGACTATGGCTACACCTTC CASSLDDDYGYTF
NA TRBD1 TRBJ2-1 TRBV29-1 TGCAGCGTGGACAGGGGGGAGAACAATGAGCAGTTCTTC CSVDRGENNEQFF
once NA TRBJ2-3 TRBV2 TGTGCCAGCAGTGAAGATGGACTAGGGGGGATTGATACGCAGTATTTT CASSEDGLGGIDTQYF
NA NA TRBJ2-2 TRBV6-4 TGTGCCAGCAGTCGCGAAGGGCCGAACACCGGGGAGCTGTTTTTT CASSREGPNTGELFF
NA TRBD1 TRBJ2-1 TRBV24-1 TGTGCCACCAGTCCGACAGGGCCCTCCTACAATGAGCAGTTCTTC CATSPTGPSYNEQFF
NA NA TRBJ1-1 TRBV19 TGTGCCAGTAGTATATCCAAGGCGAACACTGAAGCTTTCTTT CASSISKANTEAFF
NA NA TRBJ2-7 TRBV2 TGTGCCAGCGCTTTCCGGGCTCTCTACGAGCAGTACTTC CASAFRALYEQYF
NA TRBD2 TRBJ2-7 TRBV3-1 TGTGCCAGCAGCCCCAGCGGGACTAGCGGGTCCTACGAGCAGTACTTC CASSPSGTSGSYEQYF
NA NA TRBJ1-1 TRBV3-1 TGTGCCAGCAGCCCCTTAATCGGGACACCGAACACTGAAGCTTTCTTT CASSPLIGTPNTEAFF
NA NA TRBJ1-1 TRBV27 TGTGCCAGCAGTTCCACAGGACCCCCGGGAGCTTTCTTT CASSSTGPPGAFF
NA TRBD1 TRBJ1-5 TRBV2 TGTGCCAGCAGTGAACCCAGGGGGGATCAGCCCCAGCATTTT CASSEPRGDQPQHF
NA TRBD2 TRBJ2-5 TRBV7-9 TGTGCCAGCAGTCCCACTAGCGGGAGGGCCGAGACCCAGTACTTC CASSPTSGRAETQYF
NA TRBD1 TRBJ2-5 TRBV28 TGTGCCAGCAGTTTCGGCGACAGGGGACGAGGGACCCAGTACTTC CASSFGDRGRGTQYF
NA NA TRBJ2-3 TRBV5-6 TGTGCCAGCAGCTCACTAAGAGGAATCGATACGCAGTATTTT CASSSLRGIDTQYF
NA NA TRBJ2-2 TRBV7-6 TGTGCCAGCAGCCCCAGAGGAAAGGACGGGGAGCTGTTTTTT CASSPRGKDGELFF
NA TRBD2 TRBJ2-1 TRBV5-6 TGTGCCAGCAGCTCCATACTAGCGGGTGGGGATGAGCAGTTCTTC CASSSILAGGDEQFF
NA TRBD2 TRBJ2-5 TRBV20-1 TGCAGTGCTATTAGCCACTTACTAGCGGGAGGTTGGGAGACCCAGTACTTC CSAISHLLAGGWETQYF
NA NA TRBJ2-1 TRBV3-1 TGTGCCAGCAGACGACAGAGTGAGGGATACAATGAGCAGTTCTTC CASRRQSEGYNEQFF
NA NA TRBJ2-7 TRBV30 TGTGCCTGGAGTTGGGGTTACGAGCAGTACTTC CAWSWGYEQYF
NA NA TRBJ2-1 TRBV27 TGTGCCAGCAGCCTAATAGGCCCTAATGAGCAGTTCTTC CASSLIGPNEQFF